These 18 T cell receptor beta chains were all obtained from the same sample, sequenced in a study of blood T cell repertoires in COVID-19. The method was immunoSEQ multiplex PCR; TCRdb's version includes in-frame clones alone and lacks a portion of them. The sample holds roughly 360,000 clones, more than 75% seen once. The sequencing sample was made of peripheral blood. These receptors were obtained from a human donor with acute or convalescent COVID-19. The donor label of this sample is uncertain.

A remark on this clone: The same CDR3 can be traced to other DNA sequences in this sample. The J gene is TRBJ1-3, the V gene TRBV9; the D is unclear. Germline V gene sequence: CDR1 SGDLS, CDR2 YYNGEE. The CDR3 has 12 amino acids. The V end was cut by 1 base, the J end by 4 bases, with 3 bases between. This chain's CDR3 is CASSVQGNTIYF. CDR3 DNA sequence: TGTGCCAGCAGCGTACAGGGAAACACCATATATTTT.

This clone was found a few times. This chain connects TRBV19 to TRBJ1-3, with TRBD1 identical over 9 bases. This CDR3 has 16 amino acids. Germline lookup yields CDR1 LNHDA and CDR2 SQIVND (reference sequence). V lost 3 bases and J lost 4; bases outside the gene matches: 7. The CDR3 DNA is TGTGCCAGTAGTATCCCCCCCGGACAGGGGGGAAACACCATATATTTT. Protein: CASSIPPGQGGNTIYF.

The chain combines TRBV2 with TRBJ2-1; the D is unclear. With 4 bases removed from V and 0 bases from J, the gap between germline ends came to 13 bases. Germline V lookup: CDR1 SNHLY, CDR2 FYNNEI. This CDR3 is built from 16 residues. This CDR3 is CASSVATRSSYNEQFF. CDR3 nucleotides: TGTGCCAGCAGTGTGGCGACCCGGAGCTCCTACAATGAGCAGTTCTTC.

The chain links TRBV5-6 to TRBJ2-3; 10 bases fit TRBD1. V lost 1 base to trimming and J lost 6 bases; unmatched junction nucleotides: 5. The CDR3 totals 15 residues. CDR1 is SGHDT and CDR2 is YYEEEE in the germline V gene. CDR3 amino acids: CASSLSTGGVDTQYF. The DNA for the CDR3 is TGTGCCAGCAGCTTGTCGACAGGGGGCGTCGATACGCAGTATTTT.

The chain uses TRBV3-1 (or the pseudogene TRBV3-2) and TRBJ2-4, with 9 nucleotides matching TRBD2. The length of the CDR3 is 19 residues. With 2 bases clipped from V and 0 bases from J, the junction kept 11 bases outside the gene matches. Germline CDR1 LGHDT, CDR2 YNNKEL (reference sequence). The DNA of the CDR3 is TGTGCCAGCAGCCAACTTTCGATGCTAGCGGGAATAGCCAAAAACATTCAGTACTTC. It translates to CASSQLSMLAGIAKNIQYF.

The chain uses TRBV12-5 and TRBJ2-2; TRBD1 is a possible D gene (6 bases). The CDR3 extends over 16 amino acids. V was clipped by 5 bases and J by 4 bases, with 17 bases between them. Per germline, CDR1 LGHNT and CDR2 FRNRAP. CDR3 sequence: CASGLTGTSSTGELFF. The CDR3 nucleotides are TGTGCTAGTGGTCTGACCGGGACATCGAGCACCGGGGAGCTGTTTTTT.

The rearrangement joins TRBV30 to TRBJ1-3, with D unresolved. The CDR3 has 12 amino acids. V lost 8 bases and J 2 bases, leaving 10 bases between the germline ends. Germline lookup yields CDR1 GTSNPN and CDR2 SVGIG (reference sequence). The CDR3 protein is CARLVAGNTIYF. CDR3 bases: TGTGCCAGACTCGTCGCTGGAAACACCATATATTTT.

The DNA of the CDR3 is TGCGCCAGCAGCCCCAGGACAGGGGGCTCAGATACGCAGTATTTT. It is translated as CASSPRTGGSDTQYF. The genes are TRBV5-1 and TRBJ2-3, with TRBD1 matching over 11 bases. The CDR3 is made up of 15 amino acids. Germline V gene data show CDR1 as SGHRS and CDR2 as YFSETQ. V gave up 4 bases and J gave up 4 bases; unmatched junction bases: 5.

The rearrangement joins TRBV11-1 to TRBJ1-2; weak D call: TRBD1 (6 bases). Germline V gene data show CDR1 as SGHAT and CDR2 as FQDESV (reference sequence). The length of the CDR3 is 14 residues. Deletions cut 3 bases from V and 8 bases from J, with 16 bases between. The CDR3 DNA follows: TGTGCCAGCAGCTTCGGTAGTACAGGGAAAGGCTACACCTTC. It codes for CASSFGSTGKGYTF.

J is TRBJ2-5 and V is TRBV7-9; 7 positions agree with TRBD2. The length of the CDR3 is 15 residues. The germline gives CDR1 SEHNR, CDR2 FQNEAQ (reference sequence). With 4 bases clipped from V and 2 bases from J, the junction kept 7 bases outside the gene matches. CDR3 in DNA: TGTGCCAGCAGCTCGACTAGCAAGGGACAAGAGACCCAGTACTTC. This encodes CASSSTSKGQETQYF.

V usage is TRBV7-8 and J usage is TRBJ2-7; 9 bases are a match to TRBD2. There are 15 residues in the CDR3. CDR1 is SGHVS, CDR2 FQNEAQ, per germline. With 5 bases clipped from V and 2 bases from J, the junction kept 7 bases outside the gene matches. CDR3 bases: TGTGCCAGCAGCCTGGGGCTAGCGGGGACCTACGAGCAGTACTTC. Encoded protein: CASSLGLAGTYEQYF.

The rearrangement uses TRBV2 and TRBJ2-3; a weak D match, TRBD2 (6 bases). The CDR3 has 16 amino acids. Germline V gene lookup returns CDR1 SNHLY and CDR2 FYNNEI. The V end lost 2 bases, the J end lost 6 bases, and 18 bases lay between the germline ends. The CDR3 loop is CASSETRGTFGDTQYF. DNA for the CDR3: TGTGCCAGCAGTGAAACCCGCGGGACCTTTGGGGATACGCAGTATTTT.

This clone has a handful of counts. The chain joins TRBV6-1 to TRBJ1-5; unclear D gene. Trimming removed 2 bases from V and 9 bases from J, with 14 bases in between. This CDR3 is 14 amino acids long. Germline V gene lookup returns CDR1 MNHNS and CDR2 SASEGT. CDR3 in DNA: TGTGCCAGCAGTGAATGGAGGGCCGGAGGGCCCCAGCATTTT. Protein: CASSEWRAGGPQHF.

The rearrangement joins TRBV2 to TRBJ2-5, with 7 bases lining up with TRBD1. Unmatched junction bases numbered 13, after V lost 10 bases and J lost 2 bases. Germline CDR1 reads SNHLY; CDR2 reads FYNNEI. CDR3 length equals 15 residues. The CDR3 DNA sequence: TGTGCCACCCTTCGACAGGGTGTTTCGCAAGAGACCCAGTACTTC. It codes for CATLRQGVSQETQYF.

As to this clone: In the same sample, other DNA sequences code for this CDR3. The rearrangement joins TRBV6-1 to TRBJ2-7; 9 positions match TRBD1. The CDR3 is made up of 15 amino acids. Germline assignment: CDR1 MNHNS and CDR2 SASEGT. Unmatched junction bases numbered 6, after V lost 2 bases and J lost 4 bases. CDR3 nucleotides: TGTGCCAGCAGTGAACCCGGGACAGGGACGTACGAGCAGTACTTC. It specifies CASSEPGTGTYEQYF.

The chain combines TRBV11-2 with TRBJ2-1; tentatively, D is TRBD2 (5 bases). This CDR3 spans 16 amino acids. Germline CDR1 reads SGHAT; CDR2 reads FQNNGV. The V and J ends lost 1 base and 4 bases respectively, with 14 bases between them. The CDR3 sequence: CASSLVTQRNYNEQFF. As DNA, the CDR3 is TGTGCCAGCAGCTTAGTTACCCAGCGGAATTACAATGAGCAGTTCTTC.

The table lists this clone with a count of one. The V call is TRBV6-5, the J call TRBJ1-5, with 8 bases fitting TRBD1. V shed 6 bases, J shed 1 base, and the junction held 5 bases outside the gene matches. Germline assignment: CDR1 MNHEY and CDR2 SVGAGI. The CDR3 length is 15 residues. CDR3 nucleotide sequence: TGTGCCAGCAGAAGGACAGGGTTCAGCAATCAGCCCCAGCATTTT. This codes for CASRRTGFSNQPQHF.

The chain links TRBV6-5 to TRBJ1-1, with D uncertain. CDR3 length: 14 residues. Trimming cost V 1 base and J 2 bases, with 8 bases left between them. Per germline, CDR1 MNHEY and CDR2 SVGAGI. CDR3 protein: CASSYLQKNTEAFF. CDR3 bases: TGTGCCAGCAGTTACTTACAGAAAAACACTGAAGCTTTCTTT.